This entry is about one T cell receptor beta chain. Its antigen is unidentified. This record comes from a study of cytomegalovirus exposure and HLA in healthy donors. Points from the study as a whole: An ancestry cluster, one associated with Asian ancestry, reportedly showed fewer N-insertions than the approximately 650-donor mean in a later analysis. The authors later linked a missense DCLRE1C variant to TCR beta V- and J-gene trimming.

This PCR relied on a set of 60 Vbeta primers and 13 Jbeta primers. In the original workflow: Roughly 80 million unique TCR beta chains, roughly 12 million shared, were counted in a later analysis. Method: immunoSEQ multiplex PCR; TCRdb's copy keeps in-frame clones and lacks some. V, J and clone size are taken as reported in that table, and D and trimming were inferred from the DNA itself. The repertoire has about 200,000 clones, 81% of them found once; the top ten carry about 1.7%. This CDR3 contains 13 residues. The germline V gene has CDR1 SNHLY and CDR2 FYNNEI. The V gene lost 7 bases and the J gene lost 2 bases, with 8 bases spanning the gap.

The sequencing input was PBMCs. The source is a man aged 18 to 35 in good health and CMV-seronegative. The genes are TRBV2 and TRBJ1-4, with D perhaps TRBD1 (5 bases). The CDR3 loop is CASIAGTNEKLFF. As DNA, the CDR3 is TGTGCCAGCATAGCAGGGACTAATGAAAAACTGTTTTTT.